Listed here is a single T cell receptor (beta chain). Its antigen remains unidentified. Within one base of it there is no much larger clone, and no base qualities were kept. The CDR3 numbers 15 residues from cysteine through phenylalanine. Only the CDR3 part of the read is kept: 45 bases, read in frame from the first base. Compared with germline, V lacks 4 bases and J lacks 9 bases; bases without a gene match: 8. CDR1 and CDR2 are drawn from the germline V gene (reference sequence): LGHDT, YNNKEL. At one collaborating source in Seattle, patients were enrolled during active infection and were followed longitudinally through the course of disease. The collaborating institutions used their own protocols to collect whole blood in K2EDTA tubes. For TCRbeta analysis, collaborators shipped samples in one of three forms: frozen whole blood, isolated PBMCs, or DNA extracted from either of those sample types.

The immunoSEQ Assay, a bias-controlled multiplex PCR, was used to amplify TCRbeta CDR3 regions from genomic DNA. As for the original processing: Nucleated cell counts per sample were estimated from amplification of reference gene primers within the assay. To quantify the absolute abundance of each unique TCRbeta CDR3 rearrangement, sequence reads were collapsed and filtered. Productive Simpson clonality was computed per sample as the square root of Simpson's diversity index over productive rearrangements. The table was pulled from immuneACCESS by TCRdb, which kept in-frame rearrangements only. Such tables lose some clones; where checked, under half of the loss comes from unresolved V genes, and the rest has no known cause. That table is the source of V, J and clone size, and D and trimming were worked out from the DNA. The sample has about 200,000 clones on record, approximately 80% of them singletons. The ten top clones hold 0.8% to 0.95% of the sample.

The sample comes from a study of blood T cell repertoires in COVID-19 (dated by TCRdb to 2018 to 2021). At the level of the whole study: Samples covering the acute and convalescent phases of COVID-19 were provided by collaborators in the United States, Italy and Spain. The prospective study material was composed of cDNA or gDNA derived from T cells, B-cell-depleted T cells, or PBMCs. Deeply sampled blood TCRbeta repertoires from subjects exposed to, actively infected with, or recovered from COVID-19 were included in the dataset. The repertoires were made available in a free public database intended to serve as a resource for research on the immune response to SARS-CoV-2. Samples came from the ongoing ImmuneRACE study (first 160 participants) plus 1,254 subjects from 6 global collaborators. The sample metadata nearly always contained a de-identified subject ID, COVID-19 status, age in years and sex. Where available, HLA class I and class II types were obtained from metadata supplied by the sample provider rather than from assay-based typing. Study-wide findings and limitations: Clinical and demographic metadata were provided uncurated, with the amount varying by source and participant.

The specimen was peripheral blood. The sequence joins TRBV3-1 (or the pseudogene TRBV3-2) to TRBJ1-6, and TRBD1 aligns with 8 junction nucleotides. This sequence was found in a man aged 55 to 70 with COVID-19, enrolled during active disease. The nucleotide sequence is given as TGTGCCAGCAGCCCAGGACAGGGAGCATTTTCACCCCTCCACTTT. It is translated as CASSPGQGAFSPLHF.